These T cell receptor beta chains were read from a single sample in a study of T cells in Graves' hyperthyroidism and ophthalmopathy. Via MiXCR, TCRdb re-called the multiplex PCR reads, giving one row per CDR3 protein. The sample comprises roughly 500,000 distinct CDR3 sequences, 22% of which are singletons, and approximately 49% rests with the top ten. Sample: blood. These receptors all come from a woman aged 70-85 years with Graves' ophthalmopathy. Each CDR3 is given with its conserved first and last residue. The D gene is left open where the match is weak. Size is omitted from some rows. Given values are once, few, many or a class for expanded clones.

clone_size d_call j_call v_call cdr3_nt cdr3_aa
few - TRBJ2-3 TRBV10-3 TGTGCCGCTCAGGGGAAGGGCACAGATACGCAGTATTTT CAAQGKGTDTQYF
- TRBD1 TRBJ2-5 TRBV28 TGTGCCAGCAGTTTAATCGGACAGGGGCCCCAGTACTTC CASSLIGQGPQYF
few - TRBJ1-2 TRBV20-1 TGCAGTGCTGGACACTTCAGGGACGGCTACACCTTC CSAGHFRDGYTF
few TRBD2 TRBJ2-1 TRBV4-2 TGTGCCAGCAGGCCCGGACTAGCGGACCCCCATGAGCAGTTCTTC CASRPGLADPHEQFF
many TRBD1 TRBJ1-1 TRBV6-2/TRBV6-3 TGTGCCAGCAGAACCGGGACAGGCCTTGAAGCTTTCTTT CASRTGTGLEAFF
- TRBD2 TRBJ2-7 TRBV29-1 TGCAGCGTGGGGATGATAGGGACTAGCGGGACCTACGAGCAGTACTTC CSVGMIGTSGTYEQYF
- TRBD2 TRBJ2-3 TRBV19 TGTGCCAGTAGTATAGGAACTAGCGGGAGTGAAGATACGCAGTATTTT CASSIGTSGSEDTQYF
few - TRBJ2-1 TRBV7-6 TGTGCCAGCACCCTCTCTGGGCCTAGCTCCTACAATGAGCAGTTCTTC CASTLSGPSSYNEQFF
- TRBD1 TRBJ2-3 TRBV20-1 TGCAGTGCTGGGCCAACAGGGGACCGCACAGATACGCAGTATTTT CSAGPTGDRTDTQYF
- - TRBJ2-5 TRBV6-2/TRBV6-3 TGTGCCAGCCTATTTCCTCCTAGGAGAGAGACCCAGTACTTC CASLFPPRRETQYF
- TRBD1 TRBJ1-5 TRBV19 TGTGCTAGTACCCTGACAGGGGAGGACAGCAATCAGCCCCAGCATTTT CASTLTGEDSNQPQHF
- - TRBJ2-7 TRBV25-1 TGTGCCAGCAGTGACAGTGGGGGGACAGTCCTCTACGAGCAGTACTTC CASSDSGGTVLYEQYF
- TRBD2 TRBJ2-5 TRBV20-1 TGCAGTGCTGGAGGGCTACTAGCGGGAAAGGAAGAGACCCGGTACTTC CSAGGLLAGKEETRYF
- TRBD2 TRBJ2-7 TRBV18 TGTGCCAGCTCACCCCCGGGACTAGCGGGAACCTACGGGCAGTACTTC CASSPPGLAGTYGQYF
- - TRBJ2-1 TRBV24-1 TGTGCCACCAGTCGGCAGGGGTCCTACAATGAGCAGTTCTTC CATSRQGSYNEQFF
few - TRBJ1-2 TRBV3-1 TGTGCCAGCAAGGACGGAAACTATGGCTACACCTTC CASKDGNYGYTF
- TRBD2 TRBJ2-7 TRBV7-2 TGTGCCAGCAGCTTAGCGAGCAGCGGGAGGGCTTACGAGCAGTACTTC CASSLASSGRAYEQYF
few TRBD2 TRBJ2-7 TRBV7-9 TGTGCCAGCAGTACGGGACTAGCGGGAGGAGTAGGAGAGCAGTACTTC CASSTGLAGGVGEQYF
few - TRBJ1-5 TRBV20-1 TGCAGTGCTAGCGGGTTTGAAACAGCTAGCAATCAGCCCCAGCATTTT CSASGFETASNQPQHF
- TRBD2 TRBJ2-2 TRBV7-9 TGTGCCAGCAGCTTACTAGCGGGAGTATTCGGCGGGGAGCTGTTTTTT CASSLLAGVFGGELFF
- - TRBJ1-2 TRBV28 TGTGCCAGCACCCCCCCAGGGCGCCCGGACTATGGCTACACCTTC CASTPPGRPDYGYTF
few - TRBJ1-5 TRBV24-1 TGTGCCACTCAAGACAGGCCGGACTACAATCAGCCCCAGCATTTT CATQDRPDYNQPQHF
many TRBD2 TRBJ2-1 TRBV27 TGTGCCAGCAGCTCGGGACTAGCGGGAGTCCGTGAGCAGTTCTTC CASSSGLAGVREQFF
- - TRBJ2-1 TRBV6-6 TGTGCCAGCAGTTACTCGCAGGGGTACGAGCAGTTCTTC CASSYSQGYEQFF
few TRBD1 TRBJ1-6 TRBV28 TGTGCCAGCAGTTTATCAACAGGGGAAACACCCCTCCACTTT CASSLSTGETPLHF
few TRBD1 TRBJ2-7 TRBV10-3 TGTGCCATCAGTGGAGGGACAGGGGGGACCTACGAGCAGTACTTC CAISGGTGGTYEQYF
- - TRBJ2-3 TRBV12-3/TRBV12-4 TGTGCCAGCAGTTTATCCCCCAGTTCGGCGATTTCAGATACGCAGTATTTT CASSLSPSSAISDTQYF
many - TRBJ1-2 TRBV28 TGTGCCAGCAGTTTAGGCCGCGGCTATGGCTACACCTTC CASSLGRGYGYTF
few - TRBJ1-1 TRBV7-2 TGTGCCAGCAGCTTAGCGGGCAGGCGAACCCTGAACACTGAAGCTTTCTTT CASSLAGRRTLNTEAFF
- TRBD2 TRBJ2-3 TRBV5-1 TGCGCCAGCGGACGAGCGGGAGTGGGCGCAGATACGCAGTATTTT CASGRAGVGADTQYF
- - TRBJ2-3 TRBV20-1 TGCAGTGCTAGAGATGGGGGGACGTCTGATGGTACGCAGTATTTT CSARDGGTSDGTQYF
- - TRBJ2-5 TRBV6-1 TGTGCCAGCACCCTAAATCCGTCGAAATGGGTGACCCAGTACTTC CASTLNPSKWVTQYF
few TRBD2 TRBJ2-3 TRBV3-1 TGTGCCAGCAGCCAAGTTGGACTAGCGTTCGCGACGCAGTATTTT CASSQVGLAFATQYF
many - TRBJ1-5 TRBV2 TGTGCCAGCAGTGAATCGAGGGTTAGCAATCAGCCCCAGCATTTT CASSESRVSNQPQHF
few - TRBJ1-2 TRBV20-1 TGCAGTGCTAGAGAGGAGGCAGGGAGTGGCTACACCTTC CSAREEAGSGYTF
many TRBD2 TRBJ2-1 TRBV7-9 TGTGCCAGCAGCTCAACTAGCGGGAGGCGAGGAGAGCAGTTCTTC CASSSTSGRRGEQFF
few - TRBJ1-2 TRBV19 TGTGCCAGTAGTATCCGAAGGGGAAGCGACTATGGCTACACCTTC CASSIRRGSDYGYTF
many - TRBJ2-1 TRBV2 TGTGCCAGCAGTGAAGTCCCATGGGTTTACAATGAGCAGTTCTTC CASSEVPWVYNEQFF
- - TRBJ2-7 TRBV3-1 TGTGCCAGCAGCTACCGACGGCGCTACGAGCAGTACTTC CASSYRRRYEQYF
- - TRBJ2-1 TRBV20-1 TGCAGTGTCAGGGATTCGTCCGTCGTCAATGAGCAGTTCTTC CSVRDSSVVNEQFF
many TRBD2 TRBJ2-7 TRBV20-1 TGCAGTGCTGTCGGACTAGCGGGAGTGGGGGAGCAGTACTTC CSAVGLAGVGEQYF
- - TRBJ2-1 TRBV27 TGTGCCAGCAGTTTGTTCAGCGGGTCTTACAATGAGCAGTTCTTC CASSLFSGSYNEQFF
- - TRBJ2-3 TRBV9 TGTGCCAGCAGCGTAGATGCTCGTCGGAGCACAGATACGCAGTATTTT CASSVDARRSTDTQYF
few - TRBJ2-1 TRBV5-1 TGCGCCAGCAGCTTGCACGGACCGCAGTTCTTC CASSLHGPQFF
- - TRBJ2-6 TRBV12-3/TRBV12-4 TGTGACAGCAGTTACCATAACTCTGGGGCCAACGTCCTGACTTTC CDSSYHNSGANVLTF